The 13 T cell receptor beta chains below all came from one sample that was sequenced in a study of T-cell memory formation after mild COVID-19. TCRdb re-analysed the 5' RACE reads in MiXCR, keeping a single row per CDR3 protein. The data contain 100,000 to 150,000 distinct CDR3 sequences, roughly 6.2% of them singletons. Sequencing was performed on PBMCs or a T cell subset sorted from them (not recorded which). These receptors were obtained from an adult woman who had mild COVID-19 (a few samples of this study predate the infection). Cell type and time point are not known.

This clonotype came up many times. In DNA, the CDR3 is TGTGCCATCAGTTGGACAGGGGGTCAAACGGATACGCAGTATTTT. The encoded protein is CAISWTGGQTDTQYF. This chain connects TRBV10-3 to TRBJ2-3; TRBD1 agrees at 10 bases. The V gene end was trimmed by 5 bases and the J gene end by 6 bases; junction bases not matched to a gene: 8. Germline V CDR1 and CDR2: ENHRY, SYGVKD. The CDR3 runs to 15 residues.

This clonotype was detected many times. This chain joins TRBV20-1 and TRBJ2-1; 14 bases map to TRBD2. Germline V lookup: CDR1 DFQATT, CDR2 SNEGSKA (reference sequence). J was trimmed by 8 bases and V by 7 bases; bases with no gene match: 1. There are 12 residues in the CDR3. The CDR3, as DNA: TGCAGTGGGACTAGCGGGAGGCATGAGCAGTTCTTC. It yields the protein CSGTSGRHEQFF.

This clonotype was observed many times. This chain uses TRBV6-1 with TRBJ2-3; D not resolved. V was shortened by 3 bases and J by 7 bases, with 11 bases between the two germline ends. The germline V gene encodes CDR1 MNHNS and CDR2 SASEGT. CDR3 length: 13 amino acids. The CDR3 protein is CASSELVENTQYF. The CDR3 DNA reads TGTGCCAGCAGTGAGTTGGTGGAGAATACGCAGTATTTT.

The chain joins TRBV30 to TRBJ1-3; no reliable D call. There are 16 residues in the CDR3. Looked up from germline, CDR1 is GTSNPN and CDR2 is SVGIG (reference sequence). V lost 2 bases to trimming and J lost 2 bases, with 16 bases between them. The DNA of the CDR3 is TGTGCCTGGAGTTTCCTTGGGCTGACGGCTGGAAACACCATATATTTT. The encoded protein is CAWSFLGLTAGNTIYF.

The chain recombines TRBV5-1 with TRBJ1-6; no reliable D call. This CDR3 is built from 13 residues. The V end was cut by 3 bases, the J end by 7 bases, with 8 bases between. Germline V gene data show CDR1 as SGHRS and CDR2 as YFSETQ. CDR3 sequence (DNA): TGCGCCAGCAGCTCAGAAGGCAATTCACCCCTCCACTTT. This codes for CASSSEGNSPLHF. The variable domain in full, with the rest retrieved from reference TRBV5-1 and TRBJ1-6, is KAGVTQTPRYLIKTRGQQVTLSCSPISGHRSVSWYQQTPGQGLQFLFEYFSETQRNKGNFPGRFSGRQFSNSRSEMNVSTLELGDSALYLCASSSEGNSPLHFGNGTRLTVT.

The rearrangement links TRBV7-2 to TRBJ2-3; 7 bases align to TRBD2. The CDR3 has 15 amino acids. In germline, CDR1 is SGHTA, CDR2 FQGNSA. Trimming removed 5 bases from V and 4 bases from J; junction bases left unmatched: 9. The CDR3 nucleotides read TGTGCCAGCAGCCCCCGGGAGGCAAACGCAGATACGCAGTATTTT. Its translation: CASSPREANADTQYF.

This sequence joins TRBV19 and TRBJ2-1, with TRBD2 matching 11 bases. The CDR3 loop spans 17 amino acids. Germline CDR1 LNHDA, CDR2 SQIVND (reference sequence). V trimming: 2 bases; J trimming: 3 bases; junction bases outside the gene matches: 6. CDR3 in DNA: TGTGCCAGTAGTATAAGGCGGGGACTAGCGGTCTACAATGAGCAGTTCTTC. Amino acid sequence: CASSIRRGLAVYNEQFF.

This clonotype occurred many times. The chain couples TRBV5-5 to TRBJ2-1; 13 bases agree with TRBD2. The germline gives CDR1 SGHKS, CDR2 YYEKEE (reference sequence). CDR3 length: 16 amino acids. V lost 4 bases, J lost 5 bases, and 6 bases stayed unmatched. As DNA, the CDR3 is TGTGCCAGCAGCCTCCCGGGACTAGCGGGACACAATGAGCAGTTCTTC. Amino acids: CASSLPGLAGHNEQFF.

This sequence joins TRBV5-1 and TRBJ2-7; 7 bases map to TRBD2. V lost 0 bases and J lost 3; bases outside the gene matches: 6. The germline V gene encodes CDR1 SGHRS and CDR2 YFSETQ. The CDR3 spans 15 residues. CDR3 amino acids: CASSLEAGSLYEQYF. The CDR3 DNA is TGCGCCAGCAGCTTGGAAGCGGGGAGCCTCTACGAGCAGTACTTC.

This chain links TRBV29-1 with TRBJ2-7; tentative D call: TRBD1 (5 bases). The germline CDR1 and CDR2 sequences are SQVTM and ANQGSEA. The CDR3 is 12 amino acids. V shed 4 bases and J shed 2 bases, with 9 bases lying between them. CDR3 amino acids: CSVGDRTYEQYF. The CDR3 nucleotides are TGCAGCGTTGGAGACAGAACCTACGAGCAGTACTTC.

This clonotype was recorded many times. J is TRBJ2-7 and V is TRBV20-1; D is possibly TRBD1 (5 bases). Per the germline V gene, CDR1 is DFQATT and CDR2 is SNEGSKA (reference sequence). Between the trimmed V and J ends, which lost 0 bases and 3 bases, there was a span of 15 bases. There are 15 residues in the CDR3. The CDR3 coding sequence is TGCAGTGCTAGAGATGGTCAGGGAATGGGCTACGAGCAGTACTTC. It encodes CSARDGQGMGYEQYF.

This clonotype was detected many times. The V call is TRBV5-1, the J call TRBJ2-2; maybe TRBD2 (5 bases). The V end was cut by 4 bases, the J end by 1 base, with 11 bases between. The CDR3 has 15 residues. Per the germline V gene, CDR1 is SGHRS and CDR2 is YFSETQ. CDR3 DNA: TGCGCCAGCAGCCCCGCCGGGATGAACACCGGGGAGCTGTTTTTT. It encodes CASSPAGMNTGELFF. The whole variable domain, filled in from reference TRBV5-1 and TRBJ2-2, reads KAGVTQTPRYLIKTRGQQVTLSCSPISGHRSVSWYQQTPGQGLQFLFEYFSETQRNKGNFPGRFSGRQFSNSRSEMNVSTLELGDSALYLCASSPAGMNTGELFFGEGSRLTVL.

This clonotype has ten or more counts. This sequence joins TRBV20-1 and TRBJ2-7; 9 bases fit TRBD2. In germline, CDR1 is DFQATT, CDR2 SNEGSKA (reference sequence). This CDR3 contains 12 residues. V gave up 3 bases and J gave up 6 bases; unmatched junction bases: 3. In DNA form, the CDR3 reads TGCAGTGCTAGGAGACTAGCGGCCGAGCAGTACTTC. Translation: CSARRLAAEQYF.